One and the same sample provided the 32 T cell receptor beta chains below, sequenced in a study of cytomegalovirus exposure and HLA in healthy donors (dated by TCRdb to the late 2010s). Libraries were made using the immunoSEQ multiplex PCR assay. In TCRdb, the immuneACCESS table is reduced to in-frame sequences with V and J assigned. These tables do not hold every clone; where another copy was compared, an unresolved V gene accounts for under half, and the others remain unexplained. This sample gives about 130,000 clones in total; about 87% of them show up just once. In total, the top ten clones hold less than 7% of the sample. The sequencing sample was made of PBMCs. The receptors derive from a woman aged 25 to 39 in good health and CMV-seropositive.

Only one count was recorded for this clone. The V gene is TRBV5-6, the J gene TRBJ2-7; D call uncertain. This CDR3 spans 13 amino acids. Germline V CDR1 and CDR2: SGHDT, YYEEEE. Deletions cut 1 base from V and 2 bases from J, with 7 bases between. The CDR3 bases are TGTGCCAGCAGCTTGCTAGGCACCTACGAGCAGTACTTC. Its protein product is CASSLLGTYEQYF.

CDR3 nucleotide sequence: TGCGCCAGCAGCTTGGCCGGAGGGAAAATCTACGAGCAGTACTTC. The encoded protein is CASSLAGGKIYEQYF. The rearrangement links TRBV5-1 to TRBJ2-7; tentative D call: TRBD2 (6 bases). This CDR3 contains 15 residues. Looked up from germline, CDR1 is SGHRS and CDR2 is YFSETQ. V gave up 0 bases and J gave up 3 bases, with 13 bases separating them.

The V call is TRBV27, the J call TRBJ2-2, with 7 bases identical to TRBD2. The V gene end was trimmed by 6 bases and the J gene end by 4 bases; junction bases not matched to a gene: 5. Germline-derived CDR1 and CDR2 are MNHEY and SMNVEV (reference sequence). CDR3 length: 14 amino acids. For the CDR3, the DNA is TGTGCCAGCAGACCGGGACTACCCACCGGGGAGCTGTTTTTT. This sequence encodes CASRPGLPTGELFF.

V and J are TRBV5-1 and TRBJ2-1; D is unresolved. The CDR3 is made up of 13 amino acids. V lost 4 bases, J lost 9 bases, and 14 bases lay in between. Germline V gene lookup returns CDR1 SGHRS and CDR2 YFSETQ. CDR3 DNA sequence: TGCGCCAGCAGCCTCCCGCCCCAGTTTGAGCAGTTCTTC. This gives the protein CASSLPPQFEQFF.

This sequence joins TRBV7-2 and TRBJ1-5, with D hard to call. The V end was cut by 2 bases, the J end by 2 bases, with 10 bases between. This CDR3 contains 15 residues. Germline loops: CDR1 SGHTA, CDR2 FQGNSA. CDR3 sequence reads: CASSLSTEGNQPQHF. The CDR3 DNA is TGTGCCAGCAGCTTAAGCACCGAGGGCAATCAGCCCCAGCATTTT. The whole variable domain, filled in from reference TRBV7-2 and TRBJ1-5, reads GAGVSQSPSNKVTEKGKDVELRCDPISGHTALYWYRQSLGQGLEFLIYFQGNSAPDKSGLPSDRFSAERTGGSVSTLTIQRTQQEDSAVYLCASSLSTEGNQPQHFGDGTRLSIL.

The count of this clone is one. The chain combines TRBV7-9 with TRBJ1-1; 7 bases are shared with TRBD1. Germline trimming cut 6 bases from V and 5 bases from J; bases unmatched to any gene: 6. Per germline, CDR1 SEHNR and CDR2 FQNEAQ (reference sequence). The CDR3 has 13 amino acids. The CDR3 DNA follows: TGTGCCAGCAGTACCCAGGGGGGTACTGAAGCTTTCTTT. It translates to CASSTQGGTEAFF. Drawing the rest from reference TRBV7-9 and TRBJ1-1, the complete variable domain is DTGVSQNPRHKITKRGQNVTFRCDPISEHNRLYWYRQTLGQGPEFLTYFQNEAQLEKSRLLSDRFSAERPKGSFSTLEIQRTEQGDSAMYLCASSTQGGTEAFFGQGTRLTVV.

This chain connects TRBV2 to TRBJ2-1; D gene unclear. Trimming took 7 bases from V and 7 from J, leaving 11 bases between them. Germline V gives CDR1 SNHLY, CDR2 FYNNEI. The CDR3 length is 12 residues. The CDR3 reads CASTLPGNEQFF. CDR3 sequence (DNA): TGTGCCAGCACACTTCCCGGGAATGAGCAGTTCTTC.

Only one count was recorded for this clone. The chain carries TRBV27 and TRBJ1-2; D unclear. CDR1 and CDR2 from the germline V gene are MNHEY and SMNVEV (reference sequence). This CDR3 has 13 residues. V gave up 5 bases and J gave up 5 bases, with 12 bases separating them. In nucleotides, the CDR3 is TGTGCCAGCAGTCTAGCCAGGTCGTATGGCTACACCTTC. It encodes CASSLARSYGYTF.

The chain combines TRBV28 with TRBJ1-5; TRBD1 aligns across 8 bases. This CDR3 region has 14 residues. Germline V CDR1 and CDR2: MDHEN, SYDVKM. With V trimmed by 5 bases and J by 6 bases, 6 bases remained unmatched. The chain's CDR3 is CASSTGGAGQPQHF. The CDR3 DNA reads TGTGCCAGCAGTACAGGGGGAGCGGGTCAGCCCCAGCATTTT. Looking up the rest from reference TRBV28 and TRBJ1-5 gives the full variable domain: DVKVTQSSRYLVKRTGEKVFLECVQDMDHENMFWYRQDPGLGLRLIYFSYDVKMKEKGDIPEGYSVSREKKERFSLILESASTNQTSMYLCASSTGGAGQPQHFGDGTRLSIL.

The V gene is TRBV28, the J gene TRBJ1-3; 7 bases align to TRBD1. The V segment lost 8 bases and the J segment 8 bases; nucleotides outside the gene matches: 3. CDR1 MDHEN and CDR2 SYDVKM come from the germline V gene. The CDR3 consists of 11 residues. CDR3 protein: CASVRGDTIYF. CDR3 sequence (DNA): TGTGCCAGCGTCAGGGGGGACACCATATATTTT.

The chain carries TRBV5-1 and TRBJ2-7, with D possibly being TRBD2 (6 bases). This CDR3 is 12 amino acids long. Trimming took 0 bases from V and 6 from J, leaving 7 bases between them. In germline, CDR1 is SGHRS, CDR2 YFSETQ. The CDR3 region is CASSLGGIEQYF. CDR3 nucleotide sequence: TGCGCCAGCAGCTTGGGCGGGATCGAGCAGTACTTC. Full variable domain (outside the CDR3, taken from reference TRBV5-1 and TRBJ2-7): KAGVTQTPRYLIKTRGQQVTLSCSPISGHRSVSWYQQTPGQGLQFLFEYFSETQRNKGNFPGRFSGRQFSNSRSEMNVSTLELGDSALYLCASSLGGIEQYFGPGTRLTVT.

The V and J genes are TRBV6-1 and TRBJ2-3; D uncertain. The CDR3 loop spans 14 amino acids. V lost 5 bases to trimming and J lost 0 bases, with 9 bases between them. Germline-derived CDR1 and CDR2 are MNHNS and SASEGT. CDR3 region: CASSRGASTDTQYF. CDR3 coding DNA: TGTGCCAGCAGTCGAGGAGCAAGCACAGATACGCAGTATTTT.

DNA for the CDR3: TGTGCCAGCAGCTTAGATGGGGACAAGCTGGGCACCGGGGAGCTGTTTTTT. Its protein is CASSLDGDKLGTGELFF. The V call is TRBV7-8, the J call TRBJ2-2; D is possibly TRBD1 (6 bases). From germline, CDR1 is SGHVS and CDR2 FQNEAQ. The CDR3 runs to 17 residues. With 1 base removed from V and 4 bases from J, the gap between germline ends came to 16 bases.

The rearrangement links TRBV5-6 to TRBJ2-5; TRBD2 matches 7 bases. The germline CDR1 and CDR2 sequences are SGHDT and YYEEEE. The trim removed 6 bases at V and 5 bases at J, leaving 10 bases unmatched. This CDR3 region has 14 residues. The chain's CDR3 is CASTPGGGWETQYF. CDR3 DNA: TGTGCCAGCACCCCGGGGGGAGGTTGGGAGACCCAGTACTTC.

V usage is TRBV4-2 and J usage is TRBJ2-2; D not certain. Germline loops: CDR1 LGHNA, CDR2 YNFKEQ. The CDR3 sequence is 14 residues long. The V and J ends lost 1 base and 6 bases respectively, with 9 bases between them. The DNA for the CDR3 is TGTGCCAGCAGCCAAGGACTCGCTTCCGGGGAGCTGTTTTTT. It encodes CASSQGLASGELFF.

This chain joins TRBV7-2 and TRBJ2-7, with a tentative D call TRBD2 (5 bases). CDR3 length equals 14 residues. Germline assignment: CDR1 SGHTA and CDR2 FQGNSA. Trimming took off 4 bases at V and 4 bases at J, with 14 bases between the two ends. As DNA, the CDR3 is TGTGCCAGCAGCTCCACTCCTTCGGGATACGAGCAGTACTTC. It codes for CASSSTPSGYEQYF.

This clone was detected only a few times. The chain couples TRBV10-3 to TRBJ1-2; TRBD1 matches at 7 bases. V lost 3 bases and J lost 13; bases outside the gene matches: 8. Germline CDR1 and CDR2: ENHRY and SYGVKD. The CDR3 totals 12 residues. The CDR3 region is CAISDGTVFGTF. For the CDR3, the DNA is TGTGCCATCAGTGACGGGACAGTGTTTGGCACCTTC.

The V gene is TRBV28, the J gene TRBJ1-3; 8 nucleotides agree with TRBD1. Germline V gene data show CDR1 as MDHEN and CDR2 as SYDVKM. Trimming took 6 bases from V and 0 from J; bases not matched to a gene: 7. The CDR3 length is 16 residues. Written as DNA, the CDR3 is TGTGCCAGCAGCTCGGACAGGGATGGCTCTGGAAACACCATATATTTT. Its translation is CASSSDRDGSGNTIYF.

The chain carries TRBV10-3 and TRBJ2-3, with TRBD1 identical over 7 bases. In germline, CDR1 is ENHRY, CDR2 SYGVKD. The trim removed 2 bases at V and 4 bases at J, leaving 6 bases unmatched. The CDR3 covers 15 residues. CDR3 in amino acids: CAISEQGQGADTQYF. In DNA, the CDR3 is TGTGCCATCAGTGAGCAGGGGCAGGGGGCAGATACGCAGTATTTT.

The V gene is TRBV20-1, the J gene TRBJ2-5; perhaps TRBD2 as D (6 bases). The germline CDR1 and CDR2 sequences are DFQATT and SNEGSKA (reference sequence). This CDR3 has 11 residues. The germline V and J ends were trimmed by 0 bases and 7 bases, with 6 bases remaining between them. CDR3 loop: CSARDGGTQYF. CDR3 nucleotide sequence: TGCAGTGCTAGAGACGGGGGGACCCAGTACTTC.

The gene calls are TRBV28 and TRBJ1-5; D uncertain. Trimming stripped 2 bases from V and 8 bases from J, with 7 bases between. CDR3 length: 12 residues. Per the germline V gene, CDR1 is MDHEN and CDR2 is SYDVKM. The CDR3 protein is CASSLTREPQHF. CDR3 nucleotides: TGTGCCAGCAGTTTAACCCGGGAGCCCCAGCATTTT. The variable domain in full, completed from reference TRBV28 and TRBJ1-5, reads DVKVTQSSRYLVKRTGEKVFLECVQDMDHENMFWYRQDPGLGLRLIYFSYDVKMKEKGDIPEGYSVSREKKERFSLILESASTNQTSMYLCASSLTREPQHFGDGTRLSIL.

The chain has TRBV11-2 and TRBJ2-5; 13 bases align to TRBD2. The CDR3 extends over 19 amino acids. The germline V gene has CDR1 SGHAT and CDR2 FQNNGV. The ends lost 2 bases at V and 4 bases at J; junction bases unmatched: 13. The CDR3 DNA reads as TGTGCCAGCAGCTTATCATGGGGACCACTAGCGGGAGGGCCAGAGACCCAGTACTTC. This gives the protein CASSLSWGPLAGGPETQYF.

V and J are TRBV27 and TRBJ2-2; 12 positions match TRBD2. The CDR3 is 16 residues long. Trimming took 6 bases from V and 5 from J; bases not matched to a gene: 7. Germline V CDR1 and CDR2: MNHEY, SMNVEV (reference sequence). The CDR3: CASRRLAGDHTGELFF. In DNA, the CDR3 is TGTGCCAGCAGACGACTAGCGGGAGATCATACCGGGGAGCTGTTTTTT.

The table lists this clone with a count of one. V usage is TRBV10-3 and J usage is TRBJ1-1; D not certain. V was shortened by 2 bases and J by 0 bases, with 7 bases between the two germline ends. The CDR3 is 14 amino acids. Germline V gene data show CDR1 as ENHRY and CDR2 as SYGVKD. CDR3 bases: TGTGCCATCAGTGAGCAGGCCATGAACACTGAAGCTTTCTTT. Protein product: CAISEQAMNTEAFF.

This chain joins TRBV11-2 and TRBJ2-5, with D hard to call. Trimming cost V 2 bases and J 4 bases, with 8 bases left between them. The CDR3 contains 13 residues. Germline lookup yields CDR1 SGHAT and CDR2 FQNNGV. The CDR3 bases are TGTGCCAGCAGCTTAAGTGGGCCAGAGACCCAGTACTTC. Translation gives CASSLSGPETQYF.

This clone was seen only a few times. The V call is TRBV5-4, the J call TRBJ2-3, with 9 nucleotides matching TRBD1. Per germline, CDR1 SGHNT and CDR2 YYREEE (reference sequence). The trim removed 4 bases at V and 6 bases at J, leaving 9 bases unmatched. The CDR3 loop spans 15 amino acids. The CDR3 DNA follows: TGTGCCAGCAGCCTCCGGGACAGGGATCGGGATACGCAGTATTTT. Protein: CASSLRDRDRDTQYF.

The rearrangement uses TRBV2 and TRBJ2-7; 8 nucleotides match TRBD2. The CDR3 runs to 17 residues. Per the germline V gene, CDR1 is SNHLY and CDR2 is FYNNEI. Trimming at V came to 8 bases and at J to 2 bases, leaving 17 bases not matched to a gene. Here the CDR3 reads CASSSAWGAGAAYEQYF. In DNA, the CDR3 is TGTGCCAGCTCGTCTGCCTGGGGAGCGGGGGCGGCCTACGAGCAGTACTTC.

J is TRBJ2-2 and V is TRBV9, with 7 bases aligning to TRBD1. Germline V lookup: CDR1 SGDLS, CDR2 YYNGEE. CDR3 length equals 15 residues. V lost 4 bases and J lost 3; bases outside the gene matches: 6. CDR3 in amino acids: CASSPYDRDTGELFF. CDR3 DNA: TGTGCCAGCAGCCCCTACGACAGGGACACCGGGGAGCTGTTTTTT.

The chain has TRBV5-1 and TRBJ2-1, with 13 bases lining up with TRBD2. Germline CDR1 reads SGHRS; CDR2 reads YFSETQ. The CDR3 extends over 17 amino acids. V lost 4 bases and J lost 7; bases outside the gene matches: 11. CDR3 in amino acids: CASSPRLAGGGGNEQFF. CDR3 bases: TGCGCCAGCAGCCCGCGACTAGCGGGGGGAGGTGGGAATGAGCAGTTCTTC.

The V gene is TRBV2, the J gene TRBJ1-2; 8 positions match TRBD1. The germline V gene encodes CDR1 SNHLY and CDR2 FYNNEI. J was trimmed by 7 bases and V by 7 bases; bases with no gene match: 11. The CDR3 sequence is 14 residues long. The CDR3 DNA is TGTGCCAGCAACTCCCGGGACAGGTCGGTTGGCTACACCTTC. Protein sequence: CASNSRDRSVGYTF.

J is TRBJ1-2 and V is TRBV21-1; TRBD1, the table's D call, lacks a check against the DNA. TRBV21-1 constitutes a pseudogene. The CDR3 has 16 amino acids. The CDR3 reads CASFSTPPRQVYGYTF. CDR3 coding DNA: TGTGCCAGCTTCTCAACCCCTCCGAGACAGGTCTATGGCTACACCTTC.

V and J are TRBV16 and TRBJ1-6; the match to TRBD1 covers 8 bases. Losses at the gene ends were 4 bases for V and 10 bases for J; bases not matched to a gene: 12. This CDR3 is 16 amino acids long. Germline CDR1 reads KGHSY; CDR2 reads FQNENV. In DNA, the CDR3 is TGTGCCAGCAGCCCAACCCTGACAGGGGCGCGATCACCCCTCCACTTT. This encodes CASSPTLTGARSPLHF.